These 4 T cell receptor beta chains came from one sample sequenced in a study of cytomegalovirus exposure and HLA in healthy donors. In the PCR, 60 Vbeta and 13 Jbeta primers were used. Here immunoSEQ multiplex PCR was the method, and the copy in TCRdb shows in-frame clones only, minus some. This table has about 60,000 clones, around 79% appearing once. Sequencing was performed on PBMCs. The source is a female donor in good health and CMV-seronegative.

The chain links TRBV28 to TRBJ2-7, with TRBD2 matching 14 bases. V gave up 6 bases and J gave up 7 bases; unmatched junction bases: 8. In germline, CDR1 is MDHEN, CDR2 SYDVKM. The CDR3 consists of 15 residues. In nucleotides, the CDR3 is TGTGCCAGCAGGGCGGGACTAGCGGGAGTAGGGGAGCAGTACTTC. Its translation is CASRAGLAGVGEQYF.

The chain employs TRBV27 and TRBJ1-2; D gene ambiguous. This CDR3 has 13 amino acids. CDR1 and CDR2 (germline): MNHEY, SMNVEV (reference sequence). Trimming stripped 4 bases from V and 4 bases from J, with 10 bases between. CDR3 coding DNA: TGTGCCAGCAGTTCCAGAAGAGGCTATGGCTACACCTTC. Its translation is CASSSRRGYGYTF.

This clone was counted a single time. V is TRBV30 and J is TRBJ1-2; 7 bases map to TRBD1. With 0 bases clipped from V and 8 bases from J, the junction kept 0 bases outside the gene matches. Germline CDR1 is GTSNPN and CDR2 is SVGIG (reference sequence). This CDR3 spans 11 amino acids. The CDR3 region has the DNA TGTGCCTGGAGTGTACAGGGGGGCTACACCTTC. It encodes CAWSVQGGYTF. Looking up the rest from reference TRBV30 and TRBJ1-2 gives the full variable domain: SQTIHQWPATLVQPVGSPLSLECTVEGTSNPNLYWYRQAAGRGLQLLFYSVGIGQISSEVPQNLSASRPQDRQFILSSKKLLLSDSGFYLCAWSVQGGYTFGSGTRLTVV.

V is TRBV10-3 and J is TRBJ1-5; D not resolved. Germline lookup yields CDR1 ENHRY and CDR2 SYGVKD. Trimming cost V 0 bases and J 0 bases, with 6 bases left between them. This CDR3 spans 15 amino acids. The CDR3 DNA follows: TGTGCCATCAGTGAGTCGCAGGCTAGCAATCAGCCCCAGCATTTT. Translated: CAISESQASNQPQHF.